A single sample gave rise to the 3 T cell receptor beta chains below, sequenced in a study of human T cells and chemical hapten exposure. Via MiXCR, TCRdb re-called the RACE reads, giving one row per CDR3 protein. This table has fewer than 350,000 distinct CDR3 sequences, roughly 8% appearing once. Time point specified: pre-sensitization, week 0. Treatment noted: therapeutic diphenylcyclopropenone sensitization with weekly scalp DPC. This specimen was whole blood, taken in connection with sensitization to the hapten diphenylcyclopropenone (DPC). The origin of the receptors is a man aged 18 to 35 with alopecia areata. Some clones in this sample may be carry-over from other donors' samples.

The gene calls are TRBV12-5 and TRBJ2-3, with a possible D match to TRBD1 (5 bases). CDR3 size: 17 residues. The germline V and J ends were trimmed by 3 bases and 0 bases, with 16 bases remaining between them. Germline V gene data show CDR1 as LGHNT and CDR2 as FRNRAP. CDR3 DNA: TGTGCTAGTGGTTTTGGTCTCTGGGGCACTAGCACAGATACGCAGTATTTT. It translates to CASGFGLWGTSTDTQYF.

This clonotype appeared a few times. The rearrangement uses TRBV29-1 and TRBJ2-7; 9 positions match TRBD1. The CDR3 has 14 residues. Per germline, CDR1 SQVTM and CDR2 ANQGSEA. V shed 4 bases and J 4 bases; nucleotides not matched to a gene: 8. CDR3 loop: CSVAQDRGAYEQYF. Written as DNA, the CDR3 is TGCAGCGTTGCACAGGACAGGGGAGCTTACGAGCAGTACTTC.

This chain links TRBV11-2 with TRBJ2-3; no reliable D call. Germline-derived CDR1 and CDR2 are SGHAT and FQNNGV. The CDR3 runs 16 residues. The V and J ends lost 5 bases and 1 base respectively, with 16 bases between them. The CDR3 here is CASSLGLSWGTDTQYF. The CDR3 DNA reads TGTGCCAGCAGCCTTGGCCTTTCCTGGGGCACAGATACGCAGTATTTT.